These 27 T cell receptor beta chains share one sample of origin, sequenced in a study of OX40 agonist ivuxolimab in advanced cancers. Sequencing used immunoSEQ multiplex PCR; TCRdb keeps in-frame clones, though not all of them. The sample lists roughly 110,000 clones; around nine tenths were seen once. Sequencing used CD4+ or CD8+ T cells sorted from blood, obtained in a trial of the OX40 agonist ivuxolimab. Receptors were obtained from an adult with an advanced solid tumor such as melanoma, head and neck, liver or kidney cancer.

The rearrangement joins TRBV12-5 to TRBJ2-5; D unclear. The CDR3 runs to 16 residues. Germline lookup yields CDR1 LGHNT and CDR2 FRNRAP. With 0 bases removed from V and 0 bases from J, the gap between germline ends came to 11 bases. CDR3 nucleotides: TGTGCTAGTGGTTTGGTCGGCTCGCGGAACCAAGAGACCCAGTACTTC. It translates to CASGLVGSRNQETQYF.

This chain joins TRBV28 and TRBJ1-6; D remains unclear. V gave up 5 bases and J gave up 7 bases, with 15 bases separating them. The CDR3 loop spans 15 amino acids. From germline, CDR1 is MDHEN and CDR2 SYDVKM. CDR3 residues: CASSRSDPGNSPLHF. DNA for the CDR3: TGTGCCAGCAGTCGATCGGACCCAGGAAATTCACCCCTCCACTTT.

This chain uses TRBV2 with TRBJ1-2; D might be TRBD1 (5 bases). V was shortened by 6 bases and J by 5 bases, with 13 bases between the two germline ends. The CDR3 covers 13 residues. Germline loops: CDR1 SNHLY, CDR2 FYNNEI. The CDR3 here is CASRGGAGYGYTF. CDR3 nucleotide sequence: TGTGCCAGCAGGGGAGGGGCGGGGTATGGCTACACCTTC.

This clone was picked up a small number of times. The chain couples TRBV6-1 to TRBJ1-2; possible D gene TRBD1, 6 bases. The ends were cut back, 8 bases at V and 3 bases at J, with 19 bases in the middle. CDR3 length: 15 amino acids. Germline CDR1 is MNHNS and CDR2 is SASEGT. CDR3 sequence: CASRRGGGADYGYTF. DNA for the CDR3: TGTGCCAGCCGGAGAGGAGGGGGAGCAGACTATGGCTACACCTTC.

The chain's CDR3 is CASSQEVQGMSNLLKKTEAFF. In nucleotides, the CDR3 is TGTGCCAGCAGCCAAGAAGTCCAGGGGATGTCAAACCTCCTAAAGAAAACTGAAGCTTTCTTT. V is TRBV14 and J is TRBJ1-1; D is possibly TRBD1 (6 bases). Trimming took off 0 bases at V and 5 bases at J, with 31 bases between the two ends. CDR3 length: 21 residues. Looked up from germline, CDR1 is SGHDN and CDR2 is FVKESK. The full variable domain, its missing parts supplied by reference TRBV14 and TRBJ1-1, is EAGVTQFPSHSVIEKGQTVTLRCDPISGHDNLYWYRRVMGKEIKFLLHFVKESKQDESGMPNNRFLAERTGGTYSTLKVQPAELEDSGVYFCASSQEVQGMSNLLKKTEAFFGQGTRLTVV.

This clone was found once. This sequence joins TRBV19 and TRBJ2-1; D unclear. Germline CDR1 LNHDA, CDR2 SQIVND (reference sequence). Trimming pared 5 bases from V and 1 base from J, leaving 15 bases between. The CDR3 is 16 amino acids. The CDR3 sequence: CASSPSPSRSYNEQFF. The CDR3 region has the DNA TGTGCCAGTAGTCCCAGCCCAAGCAGGTCCTACAATGAGCAGTTCTTC. Supplemented by reference TRBV19 and TRBJ2-1, the full variable domain reads DGGITQSPKYLFRKEGQNVTLSCEQNLNHDAMYWYRQDPGQGLRLIYYSQIVNDFQKGDIAEGYSVSREKKESFPLTVTSAQKNPTAFYLCASSPSPSRSYNEQFFGPGTRLTVL.

V and J are TRBV15 and TRBJ2-1, with TRBD1 identical over 7 bases. V shed 6 bases, J shed 0 bases, and the junction held 5 bases outside the gene matches. CDR1 and CDR2 from the germline V gene are LNHNV and YYDKDF (reference sequence). The CDR3 loop spans 15 amino acids. In DNA, the CDR3 is TGTGCCACCAGACCGGGACAGAGCTCCTACAATGAGCAGTTCTTC. This encodes CATRPGQSSYNEQFF. The entire variable domain, with the rest obtained from reference TRBV15 and TRBJ2-1, is as follows: DAMVIQNPRYQVTQFGKPVTLSCSQTLNHNVMYWYQQKSSQAPKLLFHYYDKDFNNEADTPDNFQSRRPNTSFCFLDIRSPGLGDTAMYLCATRPGQSSYNEQFFGPGTRLTVL.

The chain couples TRBV27 to TRBJ1-4; D gene unclear. Germline CDR1 and CDR2: MNHEY and SMNVEV (reference sequence). V dropped 5 bases and J dropped 2 bases, with 15 bases sitting between them. The CDR3 length is 16 residues. As DNA, the CDR3 is TGTGCCAGCAGTCCCTATCCCCCCGGTACTAATGAAAAACTGTTTTTT. This codes for CASSPYPPGTNEKLFF.

This clone was recorded a few times. The chain combines TRBV5-1 with TRBJ1-2; the match to TRBD1 covers 9 bases. The length of the CDR3 is 14 residues. The germline CDR1 and CDR2 sequences are SGHRS and YFSETQ. V was pared by 4 bases and J by 4 bases, with 5 bases of the junction left unmatched. The DNA of the CDR3 is TGCGCCAGCAGCCCGGGACAGGGCCCCTATGGCTACACCTTC. Its translation is CASSPGQGPYGYTF.

The V gene is TRBV5-1, the J gene TRBJ2-7; no definite D call. CDR1 SGHRS and CDR2 YFSETQ come from the germline V gene. CDR3 length equals 14 residues. Trimming took 2 bases from V and 2 from J, leaving 11 bases between them. The CDR3 here is CASSFDSQAYEQYF. DNA for the CDR3: TGCGCCAGCAGCTTCGATTCGCAGGCCTACGAGCAGTACTTC.

The chain combines TRBV7-2 with TRBJ1-4, with D possibly TRBD1 on 5 matching bases. CDR3 size: 14 residues. Trimming stripped 3 bases from V and 6 bases from J, with 11 bases between. Germline CDR1 and CDR2: SGHTA and FQGNSA. CDR3 DNA sequence: TGTGCCAGCAGCTTCGGGGGGTACCATGAAAAACTGTTTTTT. It is translated as CASSFGGYHEKLFF.

The V and J genes are TRBV19 and TRBJ2-2; 10 bases line up with TRBD1. The V and J ends lost 4 bases and 4 bases, in that order; junction bases with no gene match: 3. The CDR3 runs 15 residues. CDR1 and CDR2 (germline): LNHDA, SQIVND (reference sequence). CDR3 protein: CASSRTGGFTGELFF. The CDR3 nucleotides are TGTGCCAGTAGTAGGACAGGGGGGTTCACCGGGGAGCTGTTTTTT.

The count of this clone is one. The V and J genes are TRBV5-1 and TRBJ2-7, with D tentatively TRBD1 (5 bases). The germline gives CDR1 SGHRS, CDR2 YFSETQ. The CDR3 totals 13 residues. V gave up 0 bases and J gave up 2 bases, with 6 bases separating them. The CDR3 protein is CASSLGGTYEQYF. The CDR3 coding sequence is TGCGCCAGCAGCTTGGGGGGCACCTACGAGCAGTACTTC.

This sequence joins TRBV10-3 and TRBJ2-5; 8 bases map to TRBD1. Looked up from germline, CDR1 is ENHRY and CDR2 is SYGVKD. The CDR3 is made up of 14 amino acids. Trimming cost V 0 bases and J 5 bases; bases outside gene matches: 2. CDR3 nucleotide sequence: TGTGCCATCAGTGAGTCACAGGGGGATGAGACCCAGTACTTC. Its translation is CAISESQGDETQYF.

This chain joins TRBV28 and TRBJ1-4; the D gene is possibly TRBD1 (6 bases). V dropped 5 bases and J dropped 6 bases, with 13 bases sitting between them. The CDR3 spans 14 residues. The germline CDR1 and CDR2 sequences are MDHEN and SYDVKM. CDR3 protein: CASSPPGAYEKLFF. The CDR3 bases are TGTGCCAGCAGTCCCCCAGGGGCGTATGAAAAACTGTTTTTT.

In its sample, this clone was seen a few times. The rearrangement uses TRBV29-1 and TRBJ1-1, with no clear D. The CDR3 totals 11 residues. Deletions cut 5 bases from V and 1 base from J, with 5 bases between. In germline, CDR1 is SQVTM, CDR2 ANQGSEA. The CDR3 loop reads CSVWQNTEAFF. The CDR3, as DNA: TGCAGCGTTTGGCAGAACACTGAAGCTTTCTTT.

This clone appeared a few times. The chain has TRBV19 and TRBJ1-4; unclear D gene. CDR1 and CDR2 from the germline V gene are LNHDA and SQIVND (reference sequence). There are 14 residues in the CDR3. With 5 bases removed from V and 3 bases from J, the gap between germline ends came to 10 bases. CDR3 bases: TGTGCCAGTAGTCATGCTGGGTCTAATGAAAAACTGTTTTTT. Residues: CASSHAGSNEKLFF.

This sequence joins TRBV7-9 and TRBJ2-1; D not certain. The V gene lost 4 bases and the J gene lost 4 bases, with 14 bases spanning the gap. The CDR3 runs 15 residues. Germline V gene data show CDR1 as SEHNR and CDR2 as FQNEAQ (reference sequence). DNA for the CDR3: TGTGCCAGCAGCTCCCCGGGTTTTCAATACAATGAGCAGTTCTTC. It codes for CASSSPGFQYNEQFF.

The V and J genes are TRBV19 and TRBJ2-4; TRBD1 might be the D (6 bases). This CDR3 contains 18 residues. V shed 4 bases and J shed 1 base, with 20 bases lying between them. Germline assignment: CDR1 LNHDA and CDR2 SQIVND (reference sequence). The CDR3 DNA is TGTGCCAGTAGTAAGCCCACCCAGACAGGTTCGGCCAAAAACATTCAGTACTTC. It specifies CASSKPTQTGSAKNIQYF.

The chain joins TRBV28 to TRBJ2-7; weak D call: TRBD1 (7 bases). The ends were cut back, 5 bases at V and 1 base at J, with 9 bases in the middle. In germline, CDR1 is MDHEN, CDR2 SYDVKM. This CDR3 contains 13 residues. The CDR3 is CASSPGGSYEQYF. CDR3 DNA sequence: TGTGCCAGCAGTCCAGGGGGGTCCTACGAGCAGTACTTC.

With regard to this clone: This specimen includes other DNA sequences encoding the same CDR3. J is TRBJ1-1 and V is TRBV9; D gene unclear. Germline V gene sequence: CDR1 SGDLS, CDR2 YYNGEE. Between the trimmed V and J ends, which lost 0 bases and 1 base, there was a span of 7 bases. The CDR3 has 14 amino acids. In DNA, the CDR3 is TGTGCCAGCAGCGTAGGAAGAGGGAACACTGAAGCTTTCTTT. Translating gives CASSVGRGNTEAFF.

The chain combines TRBV7-2 with TRBJ1-3, with 8 bases identical to TRBD1. CDR1 and CDR2 from the germline V gene are SGHTA and FQGNSA. The CDR3 sequence is 15 residues long. Trimming took 5 bases from V and 2 from J; bases not matched to a gene: 5. Written as DNA, the CDR3 is TGTGCCAGCAGCCAGGACAGGGCCACTGGAAACACCATATATTTT. This encodes CASSQDRATGNTIYF. Combining the CDR3 with reference TRBV7-2 and TRBJ1-3 gives the whole variable domain GAGVSQSPSNKVTEKGKDVELRCDPISGHTALYWYRQSLGQGLEFLIYFQGNSAPDKSGLPSDRFSAERTGGSVSTLTIQRTQQEDSAVYLCASSQDRATGNTIYFGEGSWLTVV.

The sample holds one count of this clone. The CDR3 bases are TGTGCCAGCAGCGTAGGTCTGGGAGGTAACGCTGAAGCTTTCTTT. Its translation is CASSVGLGGNAEAFF. The J gene is TRBJ1-1, the V gene TRBV9; D gene ambiguous. V gave up 0 bases and J gave up 6 bases, with 15 bases separating them. CDR1 SGDLS and CDR2 YYNGEE come from the germline V gene. This CDR3 is built from 15 residues.

V and J are TRBV7-9 and TRBJ2-1; D is uncertain. Germline V gene lookup returns CDR1 SEHNR and CDR2 FQNEAQ (reference sequence). The V gene lost 4 bases and the J gene lost 1 base, with 8 bases spanning the gap. This CDR3 has 14 residues. The CDR3 spells CASSSSRSYNEQFF. The CDR3 DNA sequence: TGTGCCAGCAGCTCGAGCCGGTCCTACAATGAGCAGTTCTTC.

The chain employs TRBV30 and TRBJ1-5; TRBD1 aligns across 10 bases. This CDR3 contains 15 residues. The germline CDR1 and CDR2 sequences are GTSNPN and SVGIG (reference sequence). The ends lost 1 base at V and 5 bases at J; junction bases unmatched: 5. CDR3 nucleotide sequence: TGTGCCTGGAGTGGCTCGACAGGGGGCGATCAGCCCCAGCATTTT. Its translation is CAWSGSTGGDQPQHF.

The chain links TRBV6-5 to TRBJ2-7; D perhaps matches TRBD2 (5 bases). CDR3 length equals 16 residues. Germline V gene sequence: CDR1 MNHEY, CDR2 SVGAGI. V was shortened by 1 base and J by 2 bases, with 15 bases between the two germline ends. CDR3 bases: TGTGCCAGCAGTTACTTCGGGGTTGACGGTACCTACGAGCAGTACTTC. Protein: CASSYFGVDGTYEQYF.

The rearrangement joins TRBV29-1 to TRBJ2-3; D might be TRBD1 (5 bases). V lost 3 bases, J lost 1 base, and 11 bases lay in between. CDR1 SQVTM and CDR2 ANQGSEA come from the germline V gene. This CDR3 is built from 14 residues. The CDR3 protein is CSVDVQVGTDTQYF. The DNA for the CDR3 is TGCAGCGTTGATGTACAGGTGGGCACAGATACGCAGTATTTT.